The source of this T cell receptor beta chain is a study of T cell changes during pregnancy in multiple sclerosis. The V and J ends lost 5 bases and 5 bases, in that order; junction bases with no gene match: 6. The CDR3 runs 13 residues. From germline, CDR1 is MDHEN and CDR2 SYDVKM. Profiled with immunoSEQ multiplex PCR; TCRdb holds only in-frame clones, not every one. Of around 110,000 clones detected, 75% to 95% appear once; the ten largest clones hold 1.5% to 2%. This TCR was recovered from a female donor with multiple sclerosis, enrolled in a pregnancy study. The sequences come from peripheral blood, collected before pregnancy. The chain is built from TRBV28 and TRBJ2-7; 7 bases align to TRBD2. The CDR3 reads CASSPGTTDEQYF. The CDR3 coding sequence is TGTGCCAGCAGTCCCGGGACTACCGACGAGCAGTACTTC.